This entry concerns a single T cell receptor beta chain. Living in 24 US areas, the participants were between roughly 18 and 90 years of age. Assignments of participants to cohorts depended upon their own reported clinical history. These data originate in a study of blood T cell repertoires in COVID-19. Source study methods: Amplifying reference gene primers gave estimates of nucleated cell counts. Only in-frame clones appear in the TCRdb table, and some are missing; sequencing was by immunoSEQ multiplex PCR. That table gives V, J and clone size, and the DNA gave D and trimming. The sample holds some 250,000 clones; around 93% are singletons and the top ten take about 1.2%. Germline assignment: CDR1 SGHDN and CDR2 FVKESK. Trimming removed 1 base at V and 8 bases at J, with 11 bases between. This CDR3 is built from 13 residues.

This chain links TRBV14 with TRBJ1-2; D is possibly TRBD1 (6 bases). The clonotype comes from a human donor in a cohort exposed to, infected with or recovered from COVID-19 (not recorded which). The donor label of this sample is uncertain. Sequences were obtained from PBMCs or T cells enriched from blood (not recorded which). The CDR3 DNA follows: TGTGCCAGCAGCCAAGGGACAGTTGGCGGCTACACCTTC. Protein: CASSQGTVGGYTF. Using reference TRBV14 and TRBJ1-2 for the parts outside the CDR3, the full variable domain is EAGVTQFPSHSVIEKGQTVTLRCDPISGHDNLYWYRRVMGKEIKFLLHFVKESKQDESGMPNNRFLAERTGGTYSTLKVQPAELEDSGVYFCASSQGTVGGYTFGSGTRLTVV.